This TCR beta chain was identified during a study of CD8 T cell repertoires and HIV-1 epitope variants (dated by TCRdb to the early 2020s). Turning to the overall study: Twenty-five peptides representing autologous and known Gag and Nef epitope variants were each used to stimulate T cells in separate culture wells. Among the control conditions were a peptide pool of CMV, EBV and flu, the Ebola AY9 epitope serving as a negative control, and a well with no peptide. Tested epitopes included three Gag epitope families and Nef HW9 and YT9. T cells were enriched using the EasySep Human T Cell Enrichment Kit and were co-cultured with equal numbers of autologous T cell-negative cells serving as antigen-presenting cells. For roughly 10 days the cultures were kept in IMDM with gentamicin, and on days 3 and 7 half of the media was changed with IL-2, IL-7 and IL-15 added. A 1M T cell aliquot was kept as an uncultured baseline condition, separate from the approximately 80 T cell cultures. A total of over 65 T cell cultures were run, with each culture condition done in triplicate except for one peptide, which was done in duplicate. The paper's findings and limits, for the study overall: Five clonotypes recognized the Nef KF9 family and one clonotype recognized the HW9 family, while no responses to the TAALDMSHF plasma variant were seen. The assay identified only TCR beta chains and indicated proliferation in response to antigen, without indicating T cell function or cytokine profile. Of the nine antigen-specific TCR beta clonotypes identified, roughly 6 appeared cross-reactive for autologous or known escape epitope variants.

The EasySep Human CD8+ T Cell Enrichment Kit was used on day 10 to isolate CD8+ T cells from every culture. Based on the germline V gene, the CDR1 and CDR2 sequences are MDHEN and SYDVKM. V and J lose 3 bases and 5 bases, and a span of 11 bases separates them. The CDR3, cysteine through phenylalanine, is 14 amino acids long. Only CDR3 DNA remains: 42 bases, in frame from the first base. This clone was found a few times. Its binding antigen is unknown. Qualities for individual bases were not recorded, and no much larger clone is one base off. Sequencing of TCR beta CDR3 regions was done on the immunoSEQ platform at survey depth. The QIAamp DNA micro kit was used to extract genomic DNA from every cultured and uncultured CD8+ T cell population. Turning to the authors' computational methods: Any sample with under 5,000 productive reads was excluded, and this exclusion removed about 6.5% of the roughly 75 cultures stimulated with HIV peptides. A MANAFEST web app trimmed sequences to CDR3 and removed nonproductive sequences, CDR3s under 5 amino acids, and those not starting C or ending F/W. Antigen-specific clonotypes had to expand in at least 2 of 3 replicates versus no-peptide control at FDR 0.01, only within one epitope family. A frequency at least fivefold higher than in wells stimulated with peptides from other epitope families was additionally required for specific clonotypes. TCRdb mirrors the immuneACCESS table, restricted to in-frame sequences. Some clones are absent from its copies; in checked studies, under half trace to an unresolved V gene, and the reason for the others is unknown. V and J calls and clone size are copied from that table; D and trimming were computed from the DNA. In this sample the table shows roughly 5,800 clones, roughly 70% of which occur a single time. Jointly, the top ten make up over 40% of the sample.

The specimen sequenced was cultured CD8+ T cells derived from PBMCs. Recombination joined TRBV28 with TRBJ1-5; the D gene lacks a confident call. This clonotype was obtained from a male donor with HIV. The DNA is as follows: TGTGCCAGCAGTTTCTTCGACACCGATCAGCCCCAGCATTTT. It is translated as CASSFFDTDQPQHF. The variable domain in full, with residues beyond the CDR3 obtained from the reference TRBV28 and TRBJ1-5 genes, is DVKVTQSSRYLVKRTGEKVFLECVQDMDHENMFWYRQDPGLGLRLIYFSYDVKMKEKGDIPEGYSVSREKKERFSLILESASTNQTSMYLCASSFFDTDQPQHFGDGTRLSIL.